The 26 T cell receptor beta chains below all came from one sample that was sequenced in a study of T cells in Graves' hyperthyroidism and ophthalmopathy. The TCR beta CDR3 regions underwent amplification using RNA transcripts as the source. Primed by the HTBI set, a first-round RT-PCR was run on the TCR CDR3. Each CDR3 protein gets one entry after TCRdb re-called the multiplex PCR reads with MiXCR. The top ten clones hold about 30% of a sample with a few hundred thousand distinct CDR3 sequences, 13% to 15% of them seen once. The specimen sequenced was blood. These receptors were taken from a woman in her forties or fifties with Graves' hyperthyroidism that later progressed to Graves' ophthalmopathy.

This clonotype was observed many times. The chain couples TRBV2 to TRBJ1-2; D may be TRBD1 (5 bases). The germline CDR1 and CDR2 sequences are SNHLY and FYNNEI. The CDR3 sequence is 12 residues long. Trimming cost V 10 bases and J 4 bases, with 13 bases left between them. The CDR3 here is CATQALFYGYTF. The CDR3 region has the DNA TGTGCCACACAGGCCCTCTTCTATGGCTACACCTTC.

In its sample, this clonotype was seen a few times. Sequence at one end of the junction differs from germline and may be a read error. V is TRBV9 and J is TRBJ2-7, with 8 bases lining up with TRBD2. The CDR3 loop spans 15 amino acids. Germline V CDR1 and CDR2: SGDLS, YYNGEE. CDR3 protein: CANSGRETRSYEQYF. The CDR3 DNA is TGTGCCAACAGCGGGAGAGAGACTAGAAGCTACGAGCAGTACTTC.

The V and J genes are TRBV19 and TRBJ1-1; TRBD1 aligns across 7 bases. Losses at the gene ends were 5 bases for V and 2 bases for J; bases not matched to a gene: 5. Germline CDR1 reads LNHDA; CDR2 reads SQIVND (reference sequence). This CDR3 spans 14 amino acids. The CDR3 reads CASSLGTDNTEAFF. CDR3 nucleotide sequence: TGTGCCAGTAGTCTGGGGACAGATAACACTGAAGCTTTCTTT.

This clonotype was counted at least ten times. The rearrangement links TRBV12-3 or TRBV12-4 to TRBJ2-7; D gene unclear. The V gene lost 6 bases and the J gene lost 1 base, with 16 bases spanning the gap. CDR3 size: 15 residues. The CDR3 DNA sequence: TGTGCCAGCAGCCTGTATGGGGTCGAGTCCTACGAGCAGTACTTC. This sequence encodes CASSLYGVESYEQYF.

This clonotype has more than one count but fewer than ten. A read error may be the cause here, since a much bigger clone is one base away. This rearrangement joins TRBV2 to TRBJ2-3; D unclear. Germline V CDR1 and CDR2: SNHLY, FYNNEI. The CDR3 contains 15 residues. V lost 6 bases and J 4 bases, leaving 17 bases between the germline ends. Here the CDR3 DNA reads TGTGCCAGCAGGAAATCGGCTAGAATCCCAGATACGCAGTATTTT. It codes for CASRKSARIPDTQYF.

This clonotype was detected ten times or more. The V gene is TRBV27, the J gene TRBJ1-4; D perhaps matches TRBD1 (5 bases). Germline CDR1 reads MNHEY; CDR2 reads SMNVEV (reference sequence). Trimming left V 6 bases short and J 7 bases short, with 21 bases between. The CDR3 has 16 amino acids. The CDR3 DNA reads as TGTGCCAGCAGCCCTACCGGACATTTCAGTAGTGAAAAACTGTTTTTT. This codes for CASSPTGHFSSEKLFF.

The table lists this clonotype with many counts. J is TRBJ2-7 and V is TRBV6-1; TRBD2 agrees at 9 bases. The V segment lost 6 bases and the J segment 0 bases; nucleotides outside the gene matches: 3. CDR1 and CDR2 (germline): MNHNS, SASEGT. This CDR3 comprises 14 residues. CDR3 amino acids: CASSLAGRSYEQYF. DNA of the CDR3: TGTGCCAGCAGCCTAGCGGGGCGCTCCTACGAGCAGTACTTC.

This rearrangement joins TRBV9 to TRBJ2-5; possibly TRBD1 for D (7 bases). This CDR3 has 14 amino acids. The germline gives CDR1 SGDLS, CDR2 YYNGEE. Trimming took 0 bases from V and 4 from J, leaving 10 bases between them. The CDR3 DNA sequence: TGTGCCAGCAGCGTAGGGCAGGGGGGAGAGACCCAGTACTTC. Its protein is CASSVGQGGETQYF.

There are a few counts of this clonotype. The V and J genes are TRBV3-1 and TRBJ2-1; TRBD2 agrees at 9 bases. This CDR3 region has 15 residues. V was pared by 4 bases and J by 10 bases, with 11 bases of the junction left unmatched. Germline lookup yields CDR1 LGHDT and CDR2 YNNKEL (reference sequence). CDR3 bases: TGTGCCAGCAGCCTAAGGGGTAGCGGGAGTAGGGAGCAGTTCTTC. Amino acid sequence: CASSLRGSGSREQFF.

The chain is built from TRBV28 and TRBJ1-6; D is undetermined. Germline CDR1 reads MDHEN; CDR2 reads SYDVKM. This CDR3 contains 18 residues. Between the trimmed V and J ends, which lost 3 bases and 10 bases, there was a span of 25 bases. The DNA for the CDR3 is TGTGCCAGCAGTTTCCCGGCTATAGGTCGGACCCAAAAATCACCCCTCCACTTT. This encodes CASSFPAIGRTQKSPLHF.

This clonotype showed up many times. V usage is TRBV2 and J usage is TRBJ2-1; D uncertain. Germline assignment: CDR1 SNHLY and CDR2 FYNNEI. The CDR3 sequence is 13 residues long. V was cut by 7 bases and J by 4 bases, with 11 bases left in between. The CDR3 DNA reads as TGTGCCAGCAAGGAGTCGCCTTACAATGAGCAGTTCTTC. It codes for CASKESPYNEQFF.

The chain carries TRBV29-1 and TRBJ2-5; possible D gene TRBD2, 5 bases. This CDR3 region has 11 residues. Germline values: CDR1 SQVTM, CDR2 ANQGSEA. Trimming pared 4 bases from V and 2 bases from J, leaving 5 bases between. CDR3: CSVGGQETQYF. The CDR3 DNA is TGCAGCGTTGGCGGGCAAGAGACCCAGTACTTC.

This clonotype was detected many times. This chain connects TRBV7-9 to TRBJ2-7; no clear D. CDR1 and CDR2 (germline): SEHNR, FQNEAQ (reference sequence). V was shortened by 5 bases and J by 3 bases, with 20 bases between the two germline ends. There are 16 residues in the CDR3. The CDR3 coding sequence is TGTGCCAGCAGCATTAGTTTGGGCATAAGTGGCTACGAGCAGTACTTC. The encoded protein is CASSISLGISGYEQYF. The variable domain in full, completed from reference TRBV7-9 and TRBJ2-7, reads DTGVSQNPRHKITKRGQNVTFRCDPISEHNRLYWYRQTLGQGPEFLTYFQNEAQLEKSRLLSDRFSAERPKGSFSTLEIQRTEQGDSAMYLCASSISLGISGYEQYFGPGTRLTVT.

Ten or more counts support this clonotype. The CDR3 sequence: CASSQFGGSNQPQHF. CDR3 sequence (DNA): TGTGCCAGCAGCCAATTCGGAGGTTCCAATCAGCCCCAGCATTTT. V gene TRBV3-1 combines with J gene TRBJ1-5; D unclear. The CDR3 is 15 residues long. V gave up 2 bases and J gave up 3 bases, with 11 bases separating them. CDR1 is LGHDT and CDR2 is YNNKEL in the germline V gene (reference sequence).

V is TRBV7-9 and J is TRBJ1-4; D remains unclear. Per the germline V gene, CDR1 is SEHNR and CDR2 is FQNEAQ (reference sequence). V shed 5 bases and J shed 3 bases, with 25 bases lying between them. The length of the CDR3 is 19 residues. The DNA of the CDR3 is TGTGCCAGCAGCGATATTCCCCTAGGGTTCGGGTTGTCTAATGAAAAACTGTTTTTT. Translating it yields CASSDIPLGFGLSNEKLFF. The full variable domain, completed using reference TRBV7-9 and TRBJ1-4, is DTGVSQNPRHKITKRGQNVTFRCDPISEHNRLYWYRQTLGQGPEFLTYFQNEAQLEKSRLLSDRFSAERPKGSFSTLEIQRTEQGDSAMYLCASSDIPLGFGLSNEKLFFGSGTQLSVL.

This clonotype was detected ten times or more. The chain links TRBV2 to TRBJ2-1, with 7 bases aligning to TRBD2. V lost 7 bases and J lost 8; bases outside the gene matches: 11. CDR1 SNHLY and CDR2 FYNNEI come from the germline V gene. CDR3 length: 14 residues. The DNA of the CDR3 is TGTGCCAGCACTCGCGGGAGAATGGGTGATGAGCAGTTCTTC. This translates into CASTRGRMGDEQFF.

This clonotype was counted ten times or more. The chain links TRBV20-1 to TRBJ2-7, with no clear D. The CDR3 runs to 11 residues. From germline, CDR1 is DFQATT and CDR2 SNEGSKA (reference sequence). V was pared by 3 bases and J by 3 bases, with 6 bases between. The CDR3 coding sequence is TGCAGTGCTAGTAGGGACTACGAGCAGTACTTC. The encoded protein is CSASRDYEQYF.

The chain combines TRBV4-2 with TRBJ2-7; D gene uncertain. This CDR3 has 13 residues. V shed 4 bases and J shed 6 bases, with 13 bases lying between them. Looked up from germline, CDR1 is LGHNA and CDR2 is YNFKEQ. CDR3: CASSPGWFSEQYF. Here the CDR3 DNA reads TGTGCCAGCAGCCCGGGCTGGTTCTCCGAGCAGTACTTC.

In its sample, this clonotype was seen many times. The genes are TRBV6-1 and TRBJ2-3; the D is unclear. The V gene's germline CDR1 is MNHNS and CDR2 SASEGT. The V end lost 4 bases, the J end lost 0 bases, and 14 bases lay between the germline ends. CDR3 length: 16 amino acids. The CDR3 loop is CASSVSVGISTDTQYF. For the CDR3, the DNA is TGTGCCAGCAGTGTTTCCGTGGGGATTAGCACAGATACGCAGTATTTT.

V gene TRBV7-9 combines with J gene TRBJ2-6; D could derive from TRBD1 or TRBD2 (5 bases each). CDR1 is SEHNR and CDR2 is FQNEAQ in the germline V gene (reference sequence). The length of the CDR3 is 17 residues. The germline V and J ends were trimmed by 1 base and 3 bases, with 13 bases remaining between them. CDR3: CASSLVRGLDGANVLTF. In DNA, the CDR3 is TGTGCCAGCAGCTTAGTGAGGGGTCTGGATGGGGCCAACGTCCTGACTTTC.

Turning to this clonotype: A much larger clone lies one base from this, so it may be a read error. The rearrangement joins TRBV20-1 to TRBJ2-7; 13 bases map to TRBD2. The CDR3 totals 15 residues. Looked up from germline, CDR1 is DFQATT and CDR2 is SNEGSKA (reference sequence). CDR3: CSAPGLAGVSYEQCF. The CDR3 DNA reads as TGCAGTGCTCCCGGACTAGCGGGAGTCTCCTACGAGCAGTGCTTC.

Many counts were recorded for this clonotype. The CDR3 DNA reads TGTGCCTGGAGCTCGGGACAGGGGAGCAATCAGCCCCAGCATTTT. Translation gives CAWSSGQGSNQPQHF. The rearrangement links TRBV30 to TRBJ1-5; 10 bases line up with TRBD1. CDR3 size: 15 residues. After removal of 3 bases from V and 1 base from J, the junction contained 3 bases not matched to a gene. Per the germline V gene, CDR1 is GTSNPN and CDR2 is SVGIG (reference sequence).

This clonotype has at least ten counts. The CDR3 loop is CASSYGTTYNEQFF. The CDR3, as DNA: TGTGCCAGCAGTTACGGGACTACTTACAATGAGCAGTTCTTC. This chain joins TRBV12-3 or TRBV12-4 and TRBJ2-1; 7 bases are a match to TRBD2. V shed 4 bases and J 4 bases; nucleotides not matched to a gene: 4. The CDR3 extends over 14 amino acids.

This clonotype came up many times. The chain is built from TRBV20-1 and TRBJ2-7; a weak D match, TRBD1 (5 bases). The CDR3 has 12 residues. V lost 3 bases and J 3 bases, leaving 9 bases between the germline ends. Germline loops: CDR1 DFQATT, CDR2 SNEGSKA (reference sequence). The CDR3 DNA follows: TGCAGTGCTAGGGACAACCTCTACGAGCAGTACTTC. Protein sequence: CSARDNLYEQYF.

This clonotype was counted at least ten times. This chain links TRBV5-1 with TRBJ2-5; 11 positions agree with TRBD1. After removal of 1 base from V and 4 bases from J, the junction contained 9 bases not matched to a gene. Per germline, CDR1 SGHRS and CDR2 YFSETQ. CDR3 length equals 17 residues. The CDR3 region is CASSLNPVGQGGETQYF. CDR3 DNA sequence: TGCGCCAGCAGCTTGAACCCCGTGGGACAGGGGGGAGAGACCCAGTACTTC.

This clonotype appeared many times. The genes are TRBV19 and TRBJ1-1; D call uncertain. The V and J ends lost 7 bases and 0 bases respectively, with 12 bases between them. This CDR3 spans 14 amino acids. Germline lookup yields CDR1 LNHDA and CDR2 SQIVND (reference sequence). CDR3 sequence reads: CASTPGALNTEAFF. CDR3 DNA sequence: TGTGCCAGTACCCCCGGCGCCTTGAACACTGAAGCTTTCTTT.